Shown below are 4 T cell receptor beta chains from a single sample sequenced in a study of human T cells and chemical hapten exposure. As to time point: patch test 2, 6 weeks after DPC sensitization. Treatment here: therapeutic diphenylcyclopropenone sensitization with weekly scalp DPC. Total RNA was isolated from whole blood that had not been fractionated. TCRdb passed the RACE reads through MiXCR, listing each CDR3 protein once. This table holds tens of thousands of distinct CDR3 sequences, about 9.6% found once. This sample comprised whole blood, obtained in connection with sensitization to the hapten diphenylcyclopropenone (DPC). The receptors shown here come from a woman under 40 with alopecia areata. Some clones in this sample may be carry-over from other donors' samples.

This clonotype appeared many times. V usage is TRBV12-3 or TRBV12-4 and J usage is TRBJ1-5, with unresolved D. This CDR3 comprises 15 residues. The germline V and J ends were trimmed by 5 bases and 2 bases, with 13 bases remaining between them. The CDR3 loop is CASSPPRTGNQPQHF. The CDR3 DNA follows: TGTGCCAGCAGTCCCCCTCGCACGGGCAATCAGCCCCAGCATTTT.

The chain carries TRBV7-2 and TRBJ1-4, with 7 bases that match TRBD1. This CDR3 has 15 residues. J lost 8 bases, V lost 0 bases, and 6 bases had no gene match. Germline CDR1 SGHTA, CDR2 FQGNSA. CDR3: CASSLAGRGREKLFF. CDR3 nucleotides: TGTGCCAGCAGCTTAGCCGGCAGGGGGAGGGAAAAACTGTTTTTT. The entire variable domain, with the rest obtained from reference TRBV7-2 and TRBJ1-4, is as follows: GAGVSQSPSNKVTEKGKDVELRCDPISGHTALYWYRQSLGQGLEFLIYFQGNSAPDKSGLPSDRFSAERTGGSVSTLTIQRTQQEDSAVYLCASSLAGRGREKLFFGSGTQLSVL.

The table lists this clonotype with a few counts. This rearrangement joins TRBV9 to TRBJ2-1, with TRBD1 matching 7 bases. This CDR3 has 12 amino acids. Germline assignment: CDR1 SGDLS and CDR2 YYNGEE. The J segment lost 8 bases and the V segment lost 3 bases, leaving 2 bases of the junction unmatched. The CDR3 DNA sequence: TGTGCCAGCAGCGCGCAGGGGGATGAGCAGTTCTTC. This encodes CASSAQGDEQFF.

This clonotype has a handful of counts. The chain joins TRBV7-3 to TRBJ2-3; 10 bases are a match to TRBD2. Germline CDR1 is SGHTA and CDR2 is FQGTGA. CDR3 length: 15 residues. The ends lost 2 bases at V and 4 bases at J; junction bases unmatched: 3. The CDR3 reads CASSLDGTSADTQYF. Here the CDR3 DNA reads TGTGCCAGCAGCTTAGACGGGACTAGCGCAGATACGCAGTATTTT.